The rows below give T cell receptor beta chains drawn from one sample of a study of shared clonotypes between healthy human individuals. Assay: immunoSEQ multiplex PCR; the TCRdb copy retains only in-frame clones and omits some. The sample records over a million clones, approximately 96% being singletons. The material sequenced was naive CD4+ T cells sorted from blood. The receptors originated from a man between 25 and 39 years old in good health. Each CDR3 is given with its conserved first and last residue. Each record gives: J gene, CDR3 length, V gene, clone size, D gene, CDR3 DNA, CDR3 protein. The D gene is left open where the match is weak. Clone size, where shown, is once, few, many, or a class for clones that have expanded.

TRBJ2-4,14,TRBV5-5,-,-,TGTGCCAGCAGCTCCCCGCCTACGAAAAACATTCAGTACTTC,CASSSPPTKNIQYF
TRBJ1-4,15,TRBV4-2,-,TRBD1,TGTGCCAGCAGCCAAAGGGGACAGGGCAGTGAAAAACTGTTTTTT,CASSQRGQGSEKLFF
TRBJ2-3,11,TRBV7-9,-,-,TGTGCCAGCACCCGCGGGGATACGCAGTATTTT,CASTRGDTQYF
TRBJ2-3,16,TRBV9,-,-,TGTGCCAGCAGCGTAGTCGCGGGGGCGGGCACAGATACGCAGTATTTT,CASSVVAGAGTDTQYF
TRBJ2-2,14,TRBV12-1,-,-,TGTGCCAGCATTATTACCCCAGGGGCCGGGGAGCTGTTTTTT,CASIITPGAGELFF
TRBJ1-2,15,TRBV6-1,-,-,TGTGCCAGCAGTGACCGAAGCACCCCGAATTATGGCTACACCTTC,CASSDRSTPNYGYTF
TRBJ2-1,15,TRBV28,-,TRBD2,TGTGCCAGCAGTAGCGGGACTAGCGGGTTGAATGAGCAGTTCTTC,CASSSGTSGLNEQFF
TRBJ1-1,16,TRBV6-1,-,TRBD1,TGTGCCAGCAGTGATCAAGACAGGGGGTATTGGACTGAAGCTTTCTTT,CASSDQDRGYWTEAFF
TRBJ2-1,16,TRBV28,once,-,TGTGCCAGCAGTTTATCGCGTATGTCCGGGGTCCATGAGCAGTTCTTC,CASSLSRMSGVHEQFF
TRBJ2-1,15,TRBV7-3,once,TRBD2,TGTGCCAGCAGCTTAAGTGGACTAGCGGTCAATGAGCAGTTCTTC,CASSLSGLAVNEQFF
TRBJ2-7,12,TRBV14,-,-,TGTGCAGACAGGACGATCTCCTACGAGCAGTACTTC,CADRTISYEQYF
TRBJ2-1,17,TRBV11-2,-,-,TGTGCCAGCAGACTGGGGCCTGGACTTAGCTCCTACAATGAGCAGTTCTTC,CASRLGPGLSSYNEQFF
TRBJ2-7,15,TRBV7-2,-,-,TGTGCCAGCAAACCCGCCCGGGACAACTCCTACGAGCAGTACTTC,CASKPARDNSYEQYF
TRBJ1-1,15,TRBV5-4,-,TRBD1,TGTGCCAGCAGCTTGATTGCGGGACAGGGAAATGAAGCTTTCTTT,CASSLIAGQGNEAFF
TRBJ1-1,13,TRBV11-3,-,-,TGTGCCAGCAGCTTAAGGGTGAACACTGAAGCTTTCTTT,CASSLRVNTEAFF
TRBJ2-7,16,TRBV28,-,TRBD1,TGTGCCAGCAGTGAGCAGGGTCCGGGGACAGCTTACGAGCAGTACTTC,CASSEQGPGTAYEQYF
TRBJ1-2,18,TRBV5-5,-,-,TGTGCCAGCAGCTCCCTCGACAGCCTCGACTTAGCTAACTATGGCTACACCTTC,CASSSLDSLDLANYGYTF
TRBJ2-7,13,TRBV5-1,-,-,TGCGCCAGCTGTAAGACAGGTCTCTACGAGCAGTACTTC,CASCKTGLYEQYF
TRBJ2-3,15,TRBV19,-,-,TGTGCCAGTAGTGCCACACTAGGGCCCAGGGATACGCAGTATTTT,CASSATLGPRDTQYF
TRBJ2-1,17,TRBV27,-,TRBD1,TGTGCCAGCAGATTTATTAAGGGACAGGGGGCGAACAATGAGCAGTTCTTC,CASRFIKGQGANNEQFF
TRBJ1-2,12,TRBV21-1,few,-,TGTGCCAGCTACGGACAGGGAAATGGCTACACCTTC,CASYGQGNGYTF
TRBJ2-3,15,TRBV28,-,-,TGTGCCAGCAGTTTATTTGCGGTGGGGGCAGATACGCAGTATTTT,CASSLFAVGADTQYF
TRBJ2-7,16,TRBV7-9,-,TRBD2,TGTGCCAGCAGCTTAGCGGGTAGCGGGAGTTCCTACGAGCAGTACTTC,CASSLAGSGSSYEQYF
TRBJ2-7,15,TRBV7-9,few,-,TGTGCCAGCAGCTTAAGCGGGCAGGTGTGGGACGAGCAGTACTTC,CASSLSGQVWDEQYF
TRBJ2-7,15,TRBV7-6,-,-,TGTGCCAGCAGCTTAGTGGGGCAAAGTAGGGACGAGCAGTACTTC,CASSLVGQSRDEQYF
TRBJ1-2,14,TRBV28,once,-,TGTGCCAGCAGTTCGGGTAGGAGGGCGTATGGCTACACCTTC,CASSSGRRAYGYTF
TRBJ2-7,13,TRBV28,-,-,TGTGCCAGCAGTTTGTCGCCTTCCTACGAGCAGTACTTC,CASSLSPSYEQYF
TRBJ2-2,13,TRBV2,-,-,TGTGCCAGCAGTGATGACGTCACCGGGGAGCTGTTTTTT,CASSDDVTGELFF
TRBJ1-5,11,TRBV28,-,-,TGTGCCAGCAGTGTCTACGGGCCCCAGCATTTT,CASSVYGPQHF
TRBJ2-3,14,TRBV30,-,-,TGTGCCTGGAGTGTAGAGGTTATCACAGATACGCAGTATTTT,CAWSVEVITDTQYF
TRBJ1-2,13,TRBV29-1,-,-,TGCAGCGTATTTTTGGACAGAACCTATGGCTACACCTTC,CSVFLDRTYGYTF
TRBJ1-5,14,TRBV30,once,TRBD1,TGTGCCTGGAGTCAGGGACAGCTGCATCAGCCCCAGCATTTT,CAWSQGQLHQPQHF
TRBJ2-1,13,TRBV5-1,-,-,TGCGCCAGCAGCTTGGTGGCCTACAATGAGCAGTTCTTC,CASSLVAYNEQFF
TRBJ2-7,12,TRBV10-3,few,TRBD1,TGTGCAGCGGGACAGGGGGTCAACGAGCAGTACTTC,CAAGQGVNEQYF
TRBJ2-2,15,TRBV18,-,-,TGTGCCAGCCCAGTAGCGGACAAGAACACCGGGGAGCTGTTTTTT,CASPVADKNTGELFF
TRBJ2-7,15,TRBV5-4,once,-,TGTGCCAGCAGCTTGGGGATTCTGGGACCCAACGAGCAGTACTTC,CASSLGILGPNEQYF
TRBJ1-3,12,TRBV28,-,-,TGTGCCAGCAGTCCAGTGCGTAACACCATATATTTT,CASSPVRNTIYF
TRBJ2-1,12,TRBV25-1,-,-,TGTGCCAGCAGTGGACTAGAAGATGAGCAGTTCTTC,CASSGLEDEQFF
TRBJ2-7,16,TRBV28,-,TRBD2,TGTGCCAGCAGTTTCCCCGGGAGACTAGCGGGAGGCGAGCAGTACTTC,CASSFPGRLAGGEQYF
TRBJ1-1,14,TRBV18,-,-,TGTGCCAGCTCACCCCAAATGATGAACACTGAAGCTTTCTTT,CASSPQMMNTEAFF
TRBJ2-1,13,TRBV19,-,TRBD1,TGTGCCAGTAGTATCGGAAGACAGGGTAATCGGTTCTTC,CASSIGRQGNRFF
TRBJ2-5,16,TRBV5-1,-,TRBD2,TGCGCCAGCAGCCTCGGGACTAGCGGGTTCCAAGAGACCCAGTACTTC,CASSLGTSGFQETQYF
TRBJ2-7,15,TRBV7-3,-,-,TGTGCCAGCAGCCCAAGAGGGGGAAGGTCCTACGAGCAGTACTTC,CASSPRGGRSYEQYF
TRBJ1-5,15,TRBV11-2,once,-,TGTGCCAGCAGCTTAGGGCCAGGTAGCAATCAGCCCCAGCATTTT,CASSLGPGSNQPQHF
TRBJ2-5,17,TRBV28,-,TRBD2,TGTGCCAGCAGTCCAAGGAGGGGGCGGGAGGGCCTGGAGACCCAGTACTTC,CASSPRRGREGLETQYF
TRBJ2-5,15,TRBV18,-,TRBD2,TGTGCCAGCTCACCACCGTTCGGGACTACACCTCCCCAGTACTTC,CASSPPFGTTPPQYF
TRBJ2-2,15,TRBV7-3,-,-,TGTGCCAGCAGCTTAAACCCCCTAGACGCCGGGGAGCTGTTTTTT,CASSLNPLDAGELFF
TRBJ1-1,14,TRBV5-4,-,-,TGTACCAGCAGCTTGGTTGACCCGAACACTGAAGCTTTCTTT,CTSSLVDPNTEAFF
TRBJ2-3,16,TRBV5-4,once,-,TGTGCCAGCAGCTTGGCCCGGGAGAGAAGCACAGATACGCAGTATTTT,CASSLARERSTDTQYF
TRBJ1-1,15,TRBV7-9,once,TRBD1,TGTGCCAGCAGCTTCGTCGACCTACAGGGGGCTGAAGCTTTCTTT,CASSFVDLQGAEAFF
TRBJ1-5,17,TRBV9,-,-,TGTGCCAGCAGCGCGACAGGAACCCCTGGGAGCAATCAGCCCCAGCATTTT,CASSATGTPGSNQPQHF
TRBJ2-1,16,TRBV5-1,-,TRBD2,TGCGCCAGCAGCTTGGGACTAGCGGGAAGCTACAATGAGCAGTTCTTC,CASSLGLAGSYNEQFF